This TCR beta chain was found in a study of human CD8 memory T cell subsets. Germline CDR1 and CDR2: SGHTS and YDEGEE. This CDR3 is 15 amino acids long. In the case of this clonotype: Its target is unknown.

A UMI-labeled 5' RACE approach was the method that produced the TCR beta libraries. One entry per CDR3 protein, without DNA, is what TCRdb gives after re-calling the 5' RACE reads. This sample carries several thousand distinct CDR3 sequences, with approximately 18% going to the ten biggest clones. Overall study results and limits: Minimally overlapping with each other were the repertoires of precursor exhausted and stem-like memory T cells. This study sequenced T cell receptor beta chains alone.

The authors enriched total CD8+ T cells by negative magnetic separation. The source of this sequence is a human donor in good health. Sequenced input: CD8+ T cells from PBMCs. This chain uses TRBV5-8 with TRBJ1-5; TCRdb's D call of TRBD1 is untestable without DNA. This chain's CDR3 is CASSIQGFSNQPQHF.